This T cell receptor beta chain came from a study of blood T cell repertoires in COVID-19. Study information: Material from acute and convalescent COVID-19 was sourced from the United States, Italy and Spain. T cells, B-cell-depleted T cells, or PBMCs supplied cDNA or gDNA.

Authors' methods: Reference gene primers were amplified, and this amplification served to estimate nucleated cell counts. Sequencing used immunoSEQ multiplex PCR; TCRdb keeps in-frame clones, though not all of them. The V and J calls and the clone size are those of that table, but D and trimming were determined from the DNA. The profile shows 200,000 to 250,000 clones, 85% to 90% of them singletons. The J segment lost 3 bases and the V segment lost 4 bases, leaving 8 bases of the junction unmatched. Germline loops: CDR1 SGHAT, CDR2 FQNNGV. This CDR3 contains 16 residues. Material for sequencing was peripheral blood. The receptor's source is an older woman with acute or convalescent COVID-19. The V gene is TRBV11-2, the J gene TRBJ2-2; TRBD2 matches at 7 bases. CDR3 nucleotides: TGTGCCAGCAGCTACGGGGGGAGCGGGGACACCGGGGAGCTGTTTTTT. Protein: CASSYGGSGDTGELFF.